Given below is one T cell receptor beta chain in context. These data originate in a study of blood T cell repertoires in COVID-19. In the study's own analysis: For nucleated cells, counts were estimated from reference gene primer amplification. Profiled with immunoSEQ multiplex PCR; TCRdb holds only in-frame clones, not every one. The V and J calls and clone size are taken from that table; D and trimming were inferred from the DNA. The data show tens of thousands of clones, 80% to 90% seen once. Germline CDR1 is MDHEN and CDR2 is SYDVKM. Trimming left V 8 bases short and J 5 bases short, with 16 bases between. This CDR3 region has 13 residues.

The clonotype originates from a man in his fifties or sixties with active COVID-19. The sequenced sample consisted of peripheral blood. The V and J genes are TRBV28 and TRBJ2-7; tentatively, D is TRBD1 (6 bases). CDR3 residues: CASGGGPGDEQYF. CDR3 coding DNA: TGTGCCAGCGGGGGCGGGCCAGGGGACGAGCAGTACTTC.